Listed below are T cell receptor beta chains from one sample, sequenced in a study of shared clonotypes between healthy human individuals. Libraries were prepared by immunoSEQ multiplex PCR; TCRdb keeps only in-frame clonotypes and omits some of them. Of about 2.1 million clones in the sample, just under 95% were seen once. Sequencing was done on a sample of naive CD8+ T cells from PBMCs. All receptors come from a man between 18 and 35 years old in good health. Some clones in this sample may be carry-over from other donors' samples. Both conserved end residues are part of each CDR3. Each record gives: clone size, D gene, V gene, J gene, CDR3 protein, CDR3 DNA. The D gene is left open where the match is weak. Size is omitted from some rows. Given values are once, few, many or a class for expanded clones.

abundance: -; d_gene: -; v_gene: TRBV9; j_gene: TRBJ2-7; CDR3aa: CASSVGGAKYEQYF; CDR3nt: TGTGCCAGCAGCGTAGGGGGCGCGAAATACGAGCAGTACTTC
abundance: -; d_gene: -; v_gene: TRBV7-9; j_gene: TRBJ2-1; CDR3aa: CASSSIRSAQNGQFF; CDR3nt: TGTGCCAGCAGCTCAATTAGAAGCGCCCAAAATGGGCAGTTCTTC
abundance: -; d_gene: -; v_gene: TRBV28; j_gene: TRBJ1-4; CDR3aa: CASTPGEGEKLFF; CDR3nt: TGTGCCAGCACCCCAGGGGAGGGTGAAAAACTGTTTTTT
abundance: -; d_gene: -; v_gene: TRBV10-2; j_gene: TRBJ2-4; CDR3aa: CASSEVGVAKNIQYF; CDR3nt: TGCGCCAGCAGTGAGGTAGGCGTCGCCAAAAACATTCAGTACTTC
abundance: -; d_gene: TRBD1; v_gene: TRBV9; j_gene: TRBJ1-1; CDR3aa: CASSVSTGYEAFF; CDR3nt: TGTGCCAGCAGCGTTTCGACAGGGTATGAAGCTTTCTTT
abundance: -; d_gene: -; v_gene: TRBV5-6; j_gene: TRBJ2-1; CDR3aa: CASSAAGTYNEQFF; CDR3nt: TGTGCCAGCAGCGCCGCGGGGACGTACAATGAGCAGTTCTTC
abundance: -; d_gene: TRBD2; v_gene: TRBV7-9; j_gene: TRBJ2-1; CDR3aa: CASSGTSGSSYNEQFF; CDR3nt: TGTGCCAGCAGCGGGACTAGCGGCAGCTCCTACAATGAGCAGTTCTTC
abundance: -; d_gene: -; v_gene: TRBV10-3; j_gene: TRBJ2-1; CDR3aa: CATQDYTYNEQFF; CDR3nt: TGTGCCACCCAGGACTACACCTACAATGAGCAGTTCTTC
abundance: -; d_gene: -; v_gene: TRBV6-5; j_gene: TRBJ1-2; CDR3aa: CASSYRELGGYTF; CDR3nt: TGTGCCAGCAGTTACCGCGAATTAGGTGGCTACACCTTC
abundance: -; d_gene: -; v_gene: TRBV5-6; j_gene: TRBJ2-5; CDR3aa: CASSVGDRGMTQYF; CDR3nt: TGTGCCAGCAGCGTCGGGGACCGCGGCATGACCCAGTACTTC
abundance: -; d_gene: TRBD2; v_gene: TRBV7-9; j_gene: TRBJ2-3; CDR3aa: CASSPPSGSYADTQYF; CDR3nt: TGTGCCAGCAGCCCACCTAGCGGGAGTTACGCAGATACGCAGTATTTT
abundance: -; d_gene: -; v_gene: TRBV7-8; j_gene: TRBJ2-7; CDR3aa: CASSEPGVYEQYF; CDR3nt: TGTGCCAGCAGCGAACCAGGGGTTTACGAGCAGTACTTC
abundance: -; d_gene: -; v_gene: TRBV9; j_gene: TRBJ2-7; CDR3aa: CASSEEWGEKGEQYF; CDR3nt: TGTGCCAGCAGCGAAGAGTGGGGAGAGAAGGGCGAGCAGTACTTC
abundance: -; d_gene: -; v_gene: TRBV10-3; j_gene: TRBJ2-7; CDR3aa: CAISESAGWGYEQYF; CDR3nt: TGTGCCATCAGTGAGTCAGCCGGTTGGGGCTACGAGCAGTACTTC
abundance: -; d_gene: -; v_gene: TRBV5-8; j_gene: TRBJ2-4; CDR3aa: CASSLGTQNIQYF; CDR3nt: TGTGCCAGCAGCTTGGGGACTCAAAACATTCAGTACTTC
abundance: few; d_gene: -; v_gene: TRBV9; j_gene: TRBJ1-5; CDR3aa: CASSVAGGSQPQHF; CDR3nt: TGTGCCAGCAGCGTAGCGGGGGGGTCCCAGCCCCAGCATTTT
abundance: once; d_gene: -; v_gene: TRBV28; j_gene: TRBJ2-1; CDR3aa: CASSLTTSYNEQFF; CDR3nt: TGTGCCAGCTCGTTAACTACCTCCTACAATGAGCAGTTCTTC
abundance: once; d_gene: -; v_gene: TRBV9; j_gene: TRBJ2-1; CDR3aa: CASSPNQGEQFF; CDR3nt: TGTGCCAGCAGCCCCAACCAGGGCGAGCAGTTCTTC
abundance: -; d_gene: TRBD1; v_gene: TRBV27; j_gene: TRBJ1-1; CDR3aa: CASTRYTGGNTEAFF; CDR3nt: TGTGCCAGCACCAGATACACAGGGGGCAACACTGAAGCTTTCTTT
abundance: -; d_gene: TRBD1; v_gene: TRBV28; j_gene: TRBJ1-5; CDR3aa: CASSSTGWSQPQHF; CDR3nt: TGTGCCAGCAGTTCGACAGGGTGGAGTCAGCCCCAGCATTTT
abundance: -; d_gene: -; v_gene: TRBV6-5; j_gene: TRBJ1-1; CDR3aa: CASSYPRATEAFF; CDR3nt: TGTGCCAGCAGTTACCCCAGGGCCACTGAAGCTTTCTTT
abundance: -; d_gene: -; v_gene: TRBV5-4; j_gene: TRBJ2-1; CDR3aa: CASSSNRFSYNEQFF; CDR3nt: TGTGCCAGCAGCTCCAACAGGTTCTCCTACAATGAGCAGTTCTTC
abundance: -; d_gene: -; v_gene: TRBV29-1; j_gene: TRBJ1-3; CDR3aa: CSVLSGGNTIYF; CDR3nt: TGCAGCGTTTTGTCCGGGGGAAACACCATATATTTT
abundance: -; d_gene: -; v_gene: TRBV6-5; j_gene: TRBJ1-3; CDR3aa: CASSYRGVGNTIYF; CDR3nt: TGTGCCAGCAGTTACCGGGGGGTTGGAAACACCATATATTTT
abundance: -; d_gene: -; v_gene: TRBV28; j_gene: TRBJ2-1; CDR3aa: CASSTSGTALSDEQFF; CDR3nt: TGTGCCAGCAGTACCTCCGGGACTGCCCTGTCAGATGAGCAGTTCTTC
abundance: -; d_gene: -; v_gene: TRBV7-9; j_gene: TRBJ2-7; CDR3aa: CASSHTLGQSYEQYF; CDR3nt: TGTGCCAGCAGCCACACCCTCGGACAGAGCTACGAGCAGTACTTC
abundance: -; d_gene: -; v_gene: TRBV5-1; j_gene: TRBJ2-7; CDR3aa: CASSRTTVLYEQYF; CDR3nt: TGCGCCAGCAGCCGGACTACGGTACTGTACGAGCAGTACTTC
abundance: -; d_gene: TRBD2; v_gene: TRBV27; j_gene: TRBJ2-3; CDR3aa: CASSLLAGEGTDTQYF; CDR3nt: TGTGCCAGCAGTTTGTTAGCGGGAGAGGGCACAGATACGCAGTATTTT
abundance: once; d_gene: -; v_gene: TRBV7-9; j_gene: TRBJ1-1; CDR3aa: CASSFFQGLNTEAFF; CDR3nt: TGTGCCAGCAGCTTCTTTCAGGGGCTGAACACTGAAGCTTTCTTT
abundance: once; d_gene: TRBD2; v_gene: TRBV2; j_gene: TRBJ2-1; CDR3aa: CASKSRLAGFGDEQFF; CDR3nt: TGTGCCAGCAAGTCCCGACTAGCGGGATTTGGGGATGAGCAGTTCTTC
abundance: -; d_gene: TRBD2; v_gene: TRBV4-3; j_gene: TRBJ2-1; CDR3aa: CASSQDVHPGLAELLYNEQFF; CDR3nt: TGCGCCAGCAGCCAAGATGTTCACCCGGGACTAGCGGAGTTACTATACAATGAGCAGTTCTTC
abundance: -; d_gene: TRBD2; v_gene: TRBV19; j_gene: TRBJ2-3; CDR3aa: CASSPLAGVTDTQYF; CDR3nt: TGTGCCAGTAGTCCTCTAGCGGGAGTAACAGATACGCAGTATTTT
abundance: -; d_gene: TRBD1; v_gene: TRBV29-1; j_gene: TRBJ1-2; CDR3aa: CSVEEQGADYGYTF; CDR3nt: TGCAGCGTCGAAGAACAGGGGGCTGACTATGGCTACACCTTC
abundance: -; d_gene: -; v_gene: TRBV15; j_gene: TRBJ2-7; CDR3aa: CATSRDKRVPNEQYF; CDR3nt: TGTGCCACCAGCAGAGATAAGAGGGTCCCCAACGAGCAGTACTTC
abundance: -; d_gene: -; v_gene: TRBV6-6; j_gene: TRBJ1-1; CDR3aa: CASTNYPRTLLEAFF; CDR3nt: TGTGCCAGCACCAACTATCCTAGGACACTTCTTGAAGCTTTCTTT
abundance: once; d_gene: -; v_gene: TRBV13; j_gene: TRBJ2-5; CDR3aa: CASSLSEEETQYF; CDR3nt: TGTGCCAGCAGCTTATCAGAGGAGGAGACCCAGTACTTC
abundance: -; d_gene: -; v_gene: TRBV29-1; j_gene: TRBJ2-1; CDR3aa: CSVTTLPGPYNEQFF; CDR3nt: TGCAGCGTGACCACCCTCCCGGGGCCCTACAATGAGCAGTTCTTC
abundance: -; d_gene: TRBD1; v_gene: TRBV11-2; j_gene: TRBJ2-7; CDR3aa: CASWGQGHDPHYEQYF; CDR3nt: TGTGCCAGCTGGGGACAGGGACACGATCCCCACTACGAGCAGTACTTC
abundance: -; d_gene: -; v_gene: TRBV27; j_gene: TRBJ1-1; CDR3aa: CASSLGPNTEAFF; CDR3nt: TGTGCCAGCAGTTTGGGACCGAACACTGAAGCTTTCTTT
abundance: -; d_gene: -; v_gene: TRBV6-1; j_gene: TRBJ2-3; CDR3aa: CASSTGRFSDTQYF; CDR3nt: TGTGCCAGCAGTACGGGACGCTTCTCAGATACGCAGTATTTT
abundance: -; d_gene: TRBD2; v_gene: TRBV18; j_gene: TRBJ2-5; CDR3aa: CASSPIWTSGSRGGETQYF; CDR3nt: TGTGCCAGCTCACCCATCTGGACTAGCGGGAGTCGAGGAGGGGAGACCCAGTACTTC
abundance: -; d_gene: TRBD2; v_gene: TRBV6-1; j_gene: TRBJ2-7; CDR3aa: CASSESPTSGAYEQYF; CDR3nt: TGTGCCAGCAGTGAATCCCCGACTAGCGGCGCCTACGAGCAGTACTTC
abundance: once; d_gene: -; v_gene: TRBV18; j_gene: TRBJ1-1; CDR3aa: CASSPLGGLNTEAFF; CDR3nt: TGTGCCAGCTCACCACTCGGGGGGTTGAACACTGAAGCTTTCTTT
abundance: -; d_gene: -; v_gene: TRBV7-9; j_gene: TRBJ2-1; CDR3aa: CASSPLEAGHHNEQFF; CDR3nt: TGTGCCAGCAGCCCCTTAGAAGCGGGACATCACAATGAGCAGTTCTTC
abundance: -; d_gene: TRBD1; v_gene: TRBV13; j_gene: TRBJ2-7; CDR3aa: CASSSDRDEQYF; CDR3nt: TGTGCCAGCAGCTCGGACAGGGACGAGCAGTACTTC
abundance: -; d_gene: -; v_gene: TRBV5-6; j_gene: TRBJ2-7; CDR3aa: CATQPYQNSYEQYF; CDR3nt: TGTGCCACCCAGCCCTACCAGAACTCCTACGAGCAGTACTTC
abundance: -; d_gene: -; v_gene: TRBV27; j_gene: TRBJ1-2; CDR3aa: CASSLGTQYGYTF; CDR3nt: TGTGCCAGCAGTTTAGGGACTCAGTATGGCTACACCTTC
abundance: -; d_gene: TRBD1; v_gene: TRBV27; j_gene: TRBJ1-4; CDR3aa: CASSSTGFRTNEKLFF; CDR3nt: TGTGCCAGCAGTTCGACAGGGTTTAGGACTAATGAAAAACTGTTTTTT
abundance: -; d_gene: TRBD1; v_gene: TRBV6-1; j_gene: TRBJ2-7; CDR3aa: CASSEVRQGYHEQYF; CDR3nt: TGTGCCAGCAGTGAAGTCAGACAGGGGTACCACGAGCAGTACTTC
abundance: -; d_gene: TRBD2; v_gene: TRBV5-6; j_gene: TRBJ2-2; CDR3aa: CASSKRGLAGSGELFF; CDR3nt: TGTGCCAGCAGTAAGCGAGGGCTAGCGGGATCCGGGGAGCTGTTTTTT
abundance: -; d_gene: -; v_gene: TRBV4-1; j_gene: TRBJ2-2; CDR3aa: CASSQVQNTGELFF; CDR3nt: TGCGCCAGCAGCCAAGTCCAGAACACCGGGGAGCTGTTTTTT
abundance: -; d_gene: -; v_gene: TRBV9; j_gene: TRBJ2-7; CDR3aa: CASSAGTFSYEQYF; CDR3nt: TGTGCCAGCAGCGCCGGGACTTTCTCCTACGAGCAGTACTTC
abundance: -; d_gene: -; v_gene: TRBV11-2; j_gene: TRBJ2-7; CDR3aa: CASSLGGIVYEQYF; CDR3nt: TGTGCCAGCAGCTTAGGCGGGATAGTCTACGAGCAGTACTTC
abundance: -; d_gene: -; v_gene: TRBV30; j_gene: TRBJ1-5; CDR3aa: CAWSEGQSLQPQHF; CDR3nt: TGTGCCTGGAGTGAAGGACAGAGTTTGCAGCCCCAGCATTTT
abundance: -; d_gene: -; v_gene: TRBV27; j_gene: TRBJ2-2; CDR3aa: CASSSNTGELFF; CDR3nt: TGTGCCAGCAGTTCGAACACCGGGGAGCTGTTTTTT
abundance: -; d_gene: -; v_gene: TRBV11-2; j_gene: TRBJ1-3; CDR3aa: CASSSGAVRGNTIYF; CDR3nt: TGTGCCAGCAGCTCAGGGGCGGTTCGGGGAAACACCATATATTTT
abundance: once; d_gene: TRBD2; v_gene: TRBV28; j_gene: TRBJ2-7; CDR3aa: CASSLVGLGYEQYF; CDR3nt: TGTGCCAGCAGTTTGGTGGGACTAGGCTACGAGCAGTACTTC
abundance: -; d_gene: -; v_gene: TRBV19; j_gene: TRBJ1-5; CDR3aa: CASSAIWGNQPQHF; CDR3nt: TGTGCCAGTAGTGCGATATGGGGAAATCAGCCCCAGCATTTT
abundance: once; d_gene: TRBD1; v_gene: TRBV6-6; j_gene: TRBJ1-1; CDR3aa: CASSYRGPPEAFF; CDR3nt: TGTGCCAGCAGTTACAGGGGGCCCCCTGAAGCTTTCTTT